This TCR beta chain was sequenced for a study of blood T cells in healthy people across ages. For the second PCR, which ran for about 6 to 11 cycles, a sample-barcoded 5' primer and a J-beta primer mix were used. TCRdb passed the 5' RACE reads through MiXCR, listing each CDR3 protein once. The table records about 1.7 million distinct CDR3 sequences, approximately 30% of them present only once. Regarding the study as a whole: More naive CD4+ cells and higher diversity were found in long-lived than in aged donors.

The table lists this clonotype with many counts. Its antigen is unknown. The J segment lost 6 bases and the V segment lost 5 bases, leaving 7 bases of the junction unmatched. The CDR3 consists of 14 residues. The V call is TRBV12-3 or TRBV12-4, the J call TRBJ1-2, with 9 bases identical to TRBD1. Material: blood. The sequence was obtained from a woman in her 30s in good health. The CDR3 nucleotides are TGTGCCAGCAGTCCAGCCCGGACAGGGGATGGCTACACCTTC. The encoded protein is CASSPARTGDGYTF.